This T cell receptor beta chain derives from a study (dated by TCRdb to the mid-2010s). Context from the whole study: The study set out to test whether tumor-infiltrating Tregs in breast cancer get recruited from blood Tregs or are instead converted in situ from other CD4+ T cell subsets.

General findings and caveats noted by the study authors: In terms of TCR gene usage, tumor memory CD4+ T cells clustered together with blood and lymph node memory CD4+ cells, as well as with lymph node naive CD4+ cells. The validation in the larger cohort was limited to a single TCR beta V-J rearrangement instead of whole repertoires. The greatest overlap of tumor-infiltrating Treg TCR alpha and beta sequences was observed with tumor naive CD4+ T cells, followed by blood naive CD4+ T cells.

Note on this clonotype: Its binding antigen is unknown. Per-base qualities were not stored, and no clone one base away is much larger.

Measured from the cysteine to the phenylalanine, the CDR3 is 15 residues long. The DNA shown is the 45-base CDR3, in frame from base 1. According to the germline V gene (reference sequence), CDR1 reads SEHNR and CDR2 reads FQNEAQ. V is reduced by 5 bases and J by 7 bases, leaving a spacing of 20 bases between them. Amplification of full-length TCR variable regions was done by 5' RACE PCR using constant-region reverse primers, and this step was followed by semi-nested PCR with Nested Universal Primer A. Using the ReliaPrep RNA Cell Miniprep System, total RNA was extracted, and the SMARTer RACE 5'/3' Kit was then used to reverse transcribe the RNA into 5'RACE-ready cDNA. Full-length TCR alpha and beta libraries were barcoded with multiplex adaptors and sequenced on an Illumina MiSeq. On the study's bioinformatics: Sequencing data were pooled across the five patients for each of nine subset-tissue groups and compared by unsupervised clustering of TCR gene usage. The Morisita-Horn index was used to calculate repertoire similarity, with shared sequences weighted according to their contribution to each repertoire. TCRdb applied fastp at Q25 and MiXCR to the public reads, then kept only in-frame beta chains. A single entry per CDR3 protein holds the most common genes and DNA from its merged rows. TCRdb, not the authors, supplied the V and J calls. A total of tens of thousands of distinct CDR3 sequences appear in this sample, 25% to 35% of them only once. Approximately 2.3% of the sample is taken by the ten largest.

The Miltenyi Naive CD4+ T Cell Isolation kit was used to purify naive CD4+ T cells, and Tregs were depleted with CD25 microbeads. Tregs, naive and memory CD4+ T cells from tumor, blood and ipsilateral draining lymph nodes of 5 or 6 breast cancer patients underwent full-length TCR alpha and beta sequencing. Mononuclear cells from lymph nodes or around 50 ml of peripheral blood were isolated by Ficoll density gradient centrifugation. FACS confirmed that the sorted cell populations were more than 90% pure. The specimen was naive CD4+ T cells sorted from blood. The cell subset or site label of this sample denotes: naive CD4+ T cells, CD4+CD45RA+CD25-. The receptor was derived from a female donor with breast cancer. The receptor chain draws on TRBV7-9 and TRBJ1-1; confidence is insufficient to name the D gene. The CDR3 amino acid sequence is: CASSPPGQGMNEAFF. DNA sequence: TGTGCCAGCAGCCCCCCCGGGCAAGGGATGAATGAAGCTTTCTTT.